A single sample is the source of the 27 T cell receptor beta chains below, sequenced in a study of T-cell memory formation after mild COVID-19. TCRdb processed the 5' RACE reads anew with MiXCR; each CDR3 protein has one entry. The data show approximately 290,000 distinct CDR3 sequences, with approximately 15% seen just once and more than 20% held by the top ten. Sequencing was performed on PBMCs or a T cell subset sorted from them (not recorded which). These receptors came from a man between 18 and 29 years old who had mild COVID-19 (a few samples of this study predate the infection). Cell type and time point are not known.

This chain links TRBV12-3 or TRBV12-4 with TRBJ2-5; D remains unclear. With 5 bases removed from V and 1 base from J, the gap between germline ends came to 5 bases. The CDR3 sequence is 12 residues long. CDR3 loop: CASSVLQETQYF. In nucleotides, the CDR3 is TGTGCCAGCAGTGTCCTCCAAGAGACCCAGTACTTC.

This clonotype was seen a handful of times. In DNA, the CDR3 is TGTGCCACAGGAGGGACTGCACGGCAAGAGACCCAGTACTTC. Translating gives CATGGTARQETQYF. The genes are TRBV2 and TRBJ2-5, with D maybe TRBD2 (6 bases). Germline V gene data show CDR1 as SNHLY and CDR2 as FYNNEI. The V end was cut by 10 bases, the J end by 2 bases, with 17 bases between. This CDR3 contains 14 residues.

This clonotype turned up a few times. The chain combines TRBV6-5 with TRBJ2-7; 12 bases map to TRBD2. V trimming: 4 bases; J trimming: 1 base; junction bases outside the gene matches: 2. Germline assignment: CDR1 MNHEY and CDR2 SVGAGI. The CDR3 has 15 amino acids. CDR3 in amino acids: CASSLLAGGSYEQYV. CDR3 DNA: TGTGCCAGCAGTTTACTAGCGGGGGGTTCCTACGAGCAGTACGTC.

This chain joins TRBV24-1 and TRBJ2-2, with D perhaps TRBD2 (6 bases). V was trimmed by 3 bases and J by 7 bases, leaving 17 bases between them. This CDR3 spans 16 amino acids. In germline, CDR1 is KGHDR, CDR2 SFDVKD. CDR3 sequence (DNA): TGTGCCACCAGTGATCAGGTCCTGGAGGGGAACGGGGAGCTGTTTTTT. This codes for CATSDQVLEGNGELFF.

This clonotype came up many times. The CDR3 DNA follows: TGTGCCAGCAGCTTAGGTTGGGGAGATACGCAGTATTTT. Amino acid sequence: CASSLGWGDTQYF. V usage is TRBV7-2 and J usage is TRBJ2-3; D is undetermined. Germline loops: CDR1 SGHTA, CDR2 FQGNSA. V dropped 1 base and J dropped 5 bases, with 7 bases sitting between them. The CDR3 length is 13 residues.

The chain is built from TRBV5-8 and TRBJ2-5; 9 bases match TRBD2. V was pared by 0 bases and J by 3 bases, with 6 bases of the junction left unmatched. CDR1 is SGHTS and CDR2 is YDEGEE in the germline V gene. There are 16 residues in the CDR3. Written as DNA, the CDR3 is TGTGCCAGCAGCTTGGCCCCGGGACTAGCTAAAGAGACCCAGTACTTC. Protein product: CASSLAPGLAKETQYF.

The CDR3 is CSATRQPSTDTQYF. The CDR3 DNA sequence: TGCAGTGCTACCCGGCAGCCCAGCACAGATACGCAGTATTTT. V usage is TRBV20-1 and J usage is TRBJ2-3; D is ambiguous. Germline V lookup: CDR1 DFQATT, CDR2 SNEGSKA (reference sequence). V shed 4 bases and J shed 0 bases, with 11 bases lying between them. This CDR3 spans 14 amino acids.

This clonotype was observed a few times. The rearrangement links TRBV4-1 to TRBJ1-2; D is perhaps TRBD1 (6 bases). CDR1 and CDR2 (germline): MGHRA, YSYEKL. Deletions cut 2 bases from V and 3 bases from J, with 13 bases between. The CDR3 contains 15 residues. The CDR3 loop reads CASSQTGGAYYGYTF. The DNA of the CDR3 is TGCGCCAGCAGCCAAACCGGGGGCGCCTACTATGGCTACACCTTC.

This clonotype showed up just a few times. The CDR3 DNA follows: TGTGCCACCAGCACGACATTCAGCAATCAGCCCCAGCATTTT. Its translation: CATSTTFSNQPQHF. J is TRBJ1-5 and V is TRBV15; D unresolved. The V and J ends lost 4 bases and 1 base respectively, with 8 bases between them. CDR3 length: 14 residues. The germline V gene encodes CDR1 LNHNV and CDR2 YYDKDF (reference sequence).

V is TRBV6-1 and J is TRBJ1-2; D is undetermined. Germline values: CDR1 MNHNS, CDR2 SASEGT. V lost 7 bases and J 3 bases, leaving 9 bases between the germline ends. The CDR3 runs to 12 residues. The CDR3 spells CASKADYYGYTF. The CDR3 region has the DNA TGTGCCAGCAAGGCAGACTACTATGGCTACACCTTC.

This clonotype was counted only a few times. V is TRBV24-1 and J is TRBJ2-2; a possible D gene is TRBD2 (5 bases). The CDR3 contains 16 residues. Trimming took off 3 bases at V and 3 bases at J, with 13 bases between the two ends. Germline V gene lookup returns CDR1 KGHDR and CDR2 SFDVKD. The CDR3 loop is CATSDPGMSYTGELFF. CDR3 sequence (DNA): TGTGCCACCAGTGATCCCGGGATGTCCTACACCGGGGAGCTGTTTTTT.

This clonotype was observed at least ten times. The chain combines TRBV5-1 with TRBJ2-2; D gene uncertain. Trimming removed 0 bases from V and 0 bases from J, with 6 bases in between. CDR1 and CDR2 (germline): SGHRS, YFSETQ. The CDR3 is 15 amino acids. In DNA, the CDR3 is TGCGCCAGCAGCTTGGAGGGCCCGAACACCGGGGAGCTGTTTTTT. Its protein product is CASSLEGPNTGELFF.

Many counts were recorded for this clonotype. This sequence joins TRBV5-1 and TRBJ2-3, with D tentatively TRBD1 or TRBD2 (5 bases each). V was pared by 2 bases and J by 1 base, with 11 bases between. CDR1 is SGHRS and CDR2 is YFSETQ in the germline V gene. This CDR3 is 15 amino acids long. The CDR3 protein is CASSFGQGGTDTQYF. The CDR3 DNA sequence: TGCGCCAGCAGCTTCGGGCAGGGAGGCACAGATACGCAGTATTTT.

The chain joins TRBV5-8 to TRBJ1-2, with TRBD1 identical over 10 bases. The trim removed 7 bases at V and 3 bases at J, leaving 3 bases unmatched. Germline V gene lookup returns CDR1 SGHTS and CDR2 YDEGEE. This CDR3 is built from 13 residues. The CDR3, as DNA: TGTGCCAGCGGGGACAGGGGTTACTATGGCTACACCTTC. It is translated as CASGDRGYYGYTF.

The V gene is TRBV3-2, the J gene TRBJ2-5; no check of the table's D call, TRBD1, against the DNA was made. TRBV3-2 is recorded as a pseudogene. This CDR3 spans 16 amino acids. CDR3 amino acids: CASSQDRARRKETQYF. The CDR3, as DNA: TGTGCCAGCAGCCAAGATAGGGCGAGACGGAAAGAGACCCAGTACTTC.

This chain joins TRBV27 and TRBJ2-3; D not certain. Trimming cost V 2 bases and J 4 bases, with 10 bases left between them. The CDR3 is 14 amino acids. CDR1 MNHEY and CDR2 SMNVEV come from the germline V gene (reference sequence). CDR3 in DNA: TGTGCCAGCAGTTTAGAGGCAGGATCAGATACGCAGTATTTT. It specifies CASSLEAGSDTQYF.

This clonotype came up a few times. The rearrangement joins TRBV7-3 to TRBJ2-7, with 7 nucleotides matching TRBD1. V lost 4 bases to trimming and J lost 7 bases; unmatched junction nucleotides: 10. The CDR3 is 14 residues long. Germline CDR1 reads SGHTA; CDR2 reads FQGTGA. In nucleotides, the CDR3 is TGTGCCAGCAGCTGTCACAGGGGAGACTGGGAGCAGTACGTC. It is translated as CASSCHRGDWEQYV.

The rearrangement uses TRBV19 and TRBJ1-2, with a tentative D call TRBD1 (6 bases). Trimming took off 3 bases at V and 8 bases at J, with 19 bases between the two ends. The CDR3 totals 15 residues. CDR1 and CDR2 from the germline V gene are LNHDA and SQIVND (reference sequence). The CDR3 loop is CASSMPWDTTGGYTF. The CDR3 region has the DNA TGTGCCAGTAGTATGCCCTGGGACACGACGGGCGGCTACACCTTC.

This clonotype showed up many times. The V gene is TRBV3-1, the J gene TRBJ2-5; TRBD1 is a possible D gene (6 bases). The CDR3 runs 13 residues. V lost 4 bases and J lost 3, with 9 bases in between. CDR1 is LGHDT and CDR2 is YNNKEL in the germline V gene (reference sequence). Written as DNA, the CDR3 is TGTGCCAGCAGCCGACAGGACAAAGAGACCCAGTACTTC. As protein: CASSRQDKETQYF.

This CDR3 is CASSQLDRGSTEAFF. The CDR3 DNA is TGTGCCAGCAGCCAATTGGACAGGGGGAGCACTGAAGCTTTCTTT. The rearrangement links TRBV3-1 to TRBJ1-1; 10 bases align to TRBD1. The CDR3 runs to 15 residues. The ends lost 2 bases at V and 4 bases at J; junction bases unmatched: 4. CDR1 is LGHDT, CDR2 YNNKEL, per germline (reference sequence).

V gene TRBV11-2 combines with J gene TRBJ2-3; perhaps TRBD1 as D (6 bases). This CDR3 spans 12 amino acids. The V end was cut by 5 bases, the J end by 12 bases, with 15 bases between. Germline loops: CDR1 SGHAT, CDR2 FQNNGV. The CDR3 reads CASSLGQTGQYF. The DNA of the CDR3 is TGTGCCAGCAGCCTCGGACAGACGGGCCAGTATTTT.

The chain is built from TRBV29-1 and TRBJ1-4, with D perhaps matching TRBD1 (6 bases). V shed 0 bases and J shed 7 bases, with 15 bases lying between them. Germline CDR1 is SQVTM and CDR2 is ANQGSEA. There are 15 residues in the CDR3. The CDR3 reads CSVEEAGRGGEKLFF. DNA of the CDR3: TGCAGCGTTGAAGAGGCGGGCAGGGGTGGTGAAAAACTGTTTTTT.

In its sample, this clonotype was seen a few times. This chain uses TRBV12-3 or TRBV12-4 with TRBJ2-1, with a possible D match to TRBD2 (6 bases). Between the trimmed V and J ends, which lost 6 bases and 6 bases, there was a span of 12 bases. There are 13 residues in the CDR3. In DNA form, the CDR3 reads TGTGCCAGCAGGTCGACTAGGAGCAATGAGCAGTTCTTC. Translating gives CASRSTRSNEQFF.

This clonotype has ten or more counts. V gene TRBV7-9 combines with J gene TRBJ2-3; D possibly matches TRBD1 or TRBD2 (5 bases each). CDR3 size: 16 residues. The germline V and J ends were trimmed by 3 bases and 3 bases, with 16 bases remaining between them. Germline CDR1 and CDR2: SEHNR and FQNEAQ (reference sequence). The DNA of the CDR3 is TGTGCCAGCAGCTTCCCCCCGGGACGGGTTACAGATACGCAGTATTTT. This encodes CASSFPPGRVTDTQYF.

The chain has TRBV10-3 and TRBJ1-1, with 8 bases identical to TRBD1. The CDR3 totals 13 residues. Germline V gene data show CDR1 as ENHRY and CDR2 as SYGVKD. Unmatched junction bases numbered 7, after V lost 6 bases and J lost 7 bases. CDR3 DNA: TGTGCCATCAGGTCGACAGGGGACAGTGAAGCTTTCTTT. Translation: CAIRSTGDSEAFF.

This clonotype was detected a few times. The chain is built from TRBV7-9 and TRBJ2-1, with TRBD2 matching over 8 bases. V shed 10 bases and J 0 bases; nucleotides not matched to a gene: 5. Per the germline V gene, CDR1 is SEHNR and CDR2 is FQNEAQ (reference sequence). The CDR3 has 14 residues. CDR3 amino acids: CATPGGSSYNEQFF. Here the CDR3 DNA reads TGTGCCACCCCGGGGGGGAGCTCCTACAATGAGCAGTTCTTC. The full variable domain, rest sourced from reference TRBV7-9 and TRBJ2-1, is DTGVSQNPRHKITKRGQNVTFRCDPISEHNRLYWYRQTLGQGPEFLTYFQNEAQLEKSRLLSDRFSAERPKGSFSTLEIQRTEQGDSAMYLCATPGGSSYNEQFFGPGTRLTVL.

This clonotype turned up a few times. This chain uses TRBV6-5 with TRBJ2-3; 7 bases map to TRBD1. The CDR3 loop spans 15 amino acids. The trim removed 8 bases at V and 2 bases at J, leaving 10 bases unmatched. Germline values: CDR1 MNHEY, CDR2 SVGAGI. The CDR3 protein is CASGATTGATDTQYF. The CDR3 DNA is TGTGCCAGCGGGGCCACAACAGGGGCCACAGATACGCAGTATTTT.